The sequence of this TCR beta chain was determined in a study of blood T cells in healthy people across ages. Findings and limits, study-wide: Compared with aged donors, long-lived donors showed fewer expanded clones, suggesting selection. TCR beta diversity tracked closely with naive T cell percentage.

The CDR3 is 14 amino acids. Germline assignment: CDR1 SGHRS and CDR2 YFSETQ. V lost 0 bases and J lost 2, with 9 bases in between. A remark on this clonotype: Its antigen is still unknown.

PCR was performed a second time for about 7 to 11 cycles using a sample-barcoded 5' primer and a J-beta primer mix. Each cDNA molecule received a tag from a template-switch adaptor that had 12 random nucleotides. MiXCR was run by TCRdb on the 5' RACE reads, yielding one entry per CDR3 protein. The repertoire consists of about 1.8 million distinct CDR3 sequences, with just under 50% occurring once and the leading ten covering approximately 2.1%. The sequence derives from a woman aged 35 to 49 in good health. The material sequenced was blood. This chain uses TRBV5-1 with TRBJ2-7; D gene uncertain. The CDR3 loop reads CASSLVKGPYEQYF. The CDR3 DNA follows: TGCGCCAGCAGCTTGGTTAAGGGCCCCTACGAGCAGTACTTC.